This T cell receptor (beta chain) came from a study of T cell repertoires in ileal Crohn's disease. Study background: Operated complications were stricturing disease (around 61%) and penetrating disease (about 39%). Findings of the study overall: Clonal expansions were more frequent in active smokers than non-smokers at surgery. Clonality above 26.8% at surgery always came with endoscopic recurrence.

Comment on this clone: Its antigen remains unidentified.

Around 0.45 micrograms of biopsy DNA per sample underwent TCRB immunosequencing. Here immunoSEQ multiplex PCR was the method, and the copy in TCRdb shows in-frame clones only, minus some. The table shows over 2,000 clones, with approximately 96% occurring only once. CDR1 is SGHRS, CDR2 YFSETQ, per germline. V gave up 5 bases and J gave up 4 bases, with 6 bases separating them. This CDR3 comprises 11 residues. This receptor was identified in an adult with Crohn's disease. The source material was ileal tissue. V gene TRBV5-1 combines with J gene TRBJ1-1; D is uncertain. This CDR3 is CASRIGTEAFF. Here the CDR3 DNA reads TGCGCCAGCAGAATCGGCACTGAAGCTTTCTTT.